These 12 T cell receptor beta chains were all obtained from the same sample, sequenced in a study of T cells in Graves' hyperthyroidism and ophthalmopathy (dated by TCRdb to 2018 to 2020). The library was built by means of multiplex PCR. These reads were obtained on an Illumina HiSeq 2000. The TCR beta CDR3 regions were amplified from RNA transcripts. A first-round RT-PCR of the TCR CDR3 used the HTBI primer set with the Qiagen OneStep RT-PCR kit. TCRdb itself trimmed the public reads at Q25 with fastp, ran MiXCR and retained productive beta chains. Each entry is one CDR3 protein sequence, shown with its most common DNA and genes. This sample gives 530,000 or so distinct CDR3 sequences in total; less than 25% of them show up just once. The ten biggest clones cover about 10% of the sample. The sequencing sample was made of blood. The source is a woman aged 25 to 39 with Graves' ophthalmopathy.

This clonotype was observed many times. This rearrangement joins TRBV2 to TRBJ1-2; D remains unclear. V was trimmed by 5 bases and J by 4 bases, leaving 11 bases between them. Germline V gives CDR1 SNHLY, CDR2 FYNNEI. CDR3 length equals 13 residues. This chain's CDR3 is CASSRVVSYGYTF. CDR3 nucleotides: TGTGCCAGCAGTCGTGTGGTGAGCTATGGCTACACCTTC. The complete variable domain, with remaining parts taken from reference TRBV2 and TRBJ1-2, reads EPEVTQTPSHQVTQMGQEVILRCVPISNHLYFYWYRQILGQKVEFLVSFYNNEISEKSEIFDDQFSVERPDGSNFTLKIRSTKLEDSAMYFCASSRVVSYGYTFGSGTRLTVV.

J is TRBJ2-7 and V is TRBV20-1; 9 bases match TRBD1. The V segment lost 0 bases and the J segment 5 bases; nucleotides outside the gene matches: 5. The germline V gene has CDR1 DFQATT and CDR2 SNEGSKA (reference sequence). This CDR3 has 14 amino acids. The CDR3 loop is CSARDETGGHEQYF. Here the CDR3 DNA reads TGCAGTGCTAGAGATGAGACAGGGGGGCACGAGCAGTACTTC.

This clonotype came up many times. One end of the junction fails to match germline, which may point to a read error. The chain has TRBV29-1 and TRBJ2-6; the match to TRBD1 covers 10 bases. Germline CDR1 is SQVTM and CDR2 is ANQGSEA. CDR3 length: 16 amino acids. For the CDR3, the DNA is TGCAGCGTTGACGGGGACAGGGGATCTGGGGCCGACGTCCTGACTTTC. Translating gives CSVDGDRGSGADVLTF.

This clonotype is a singleton in its sample. The chain is built from TRBV6-1 and TRBJ2-2; 7 bases are a match to TRBD1. Germline assignment: CDR1 MNHNS and CDR2 SASEGT. The V and J ends lost 6 bases and 5 bases, in that order; junction bases with no gene match: 9. The CDR3 is 15 amino acids. CDR3 amino acids: CASRGIQGTTGELFF. The DNA for the CDR3 is TGTGCCAGCAGGGGAATACAGGGGACAACCGGGGAGCTGTTTTTT.

This clonotype was found many times. Since no conserved phenylalanine or tryptophan closes the CDR3, a read error is the likely cause. The chain uses TRBV7-3 and TRBJ2-2, with 8 bases lining up with TRBD2. This CDR3 contains 15 residues. V was clipped by 5 bases and J by 1 base; unmatched bases: 3. Germline V CDR1 and CDR2: SGHTA, FQGTGA. In DNA form, the CDR3 reads TGTGCCAGCAGCGCTAGCGGGTGGAACACCGGGGAGCTGTTTCTT. Translating it yields CASSASGWNTGELFL.

This clonotype was seen more than once but under ten times. The V call is TRBV9, the J call TRBJ1-3, with 7 bases matching TRBD1. This CDR3 spans 17 amino acids. J was trimmed by 0 bases and V by 4 bases; bases with no gene match: 10. Germline values: CDR1 SGDLS, CDR2 YYNGEE. In nucleotides, the CDR3 is TGTGCCAGCAGCCCCGGGACAGTCCTCTCCTCTGGAAACACCATATATTTT. This gives the protein CASSPGTVLSSGNTIYF.

This clonotype came up a few times. The rearrangement links TRBV12-3 or TRBV12-4 to TRBJ1-1, with no clear D. Trimming pared 3 bases from V and 2 bases from J, leaving 10 bases between. CDR3 length: 14 residues. The CDR3 is CASSFMGSNTEAFF. In DNA, the CDR3 is TGTGCCAGCAGTTTTATGGGCAGCAACACTGAAGCTTTCTTT.

The V and J genes are TRBV30 and TRBJ1-1; D is uncertain. This CDR3 comprises 13 residues. The V end lost 0 bases, the J end lost 4 bases, and 9 bases lay between the germline ends. Germline CDR1 reads GTSNPN; CDR2 reads SVGIG (reference sequence). The CDR3 is CAWSVSGSTEAFF. The CDR3 nucleotides are TGTGCCTGGAGTGTAAGTGGTAGCACTGAAGCTTTCTTT.

The rearrangement uses TRBV2 and TRBJ2-5, with a weak D call TRBD2 (7 bases). V dropped 10 bases and J dropped 5 bases, with 14 bases sitting between them. CDR1 SNHLY and CDR2 FYNNEI come from the germline V gene. CDR3 length: 12 amino acids. Here the CDR3 reads CAIRTRGETQYF. The CDR3 bases are TGTGCCATCCGGACTAGGGGGGAGACCCAGTACTTC. Supplemented by reference TRBV2 and TRBJ2-5, the full variable domain reads EPEVTQTPSHQVTQMGQEVILRCVPISNHLYFYWYRQILGQKVEFLVSFYNNEISEKSEIFDDQFSVERPDGSNFTLKIRSTKLEDSAMYFCAIRTRGETQYFGPGTRLLVL.

This clonotype was found many times. The chain couples TRBV5-1 to TRBJ2-7; D ambiguous. The germline V gene encodes CDR1 SGHRS and CDR2 YFSETQ. Trimming pared 0 bases from V and 3 bases from J, leaving 10 bases between. The CDR3 runs 14 residues. The CDR3 loop is CASSLEGEDYEQYF. CDR3 nucleotides: TGCGCCAGCAGCTTGGAAGGTGAGGACTACGAGCAGTACTTC. The full variable domain, with the rest looked up from reference TRBV5-1 and TRBJ2-7, is KAGVTQTPRYLIKTRGQQVTLSCSPISGHRSVSWYQQTPGQGLQFLFEYFSETQRNKGNFPGRFSGRQFSNSRSEMNVSTLELGDSALYLCASSLEGEDYEQYFGPGTRLTVT.

This clonotype was observed at least ten times. This rearrangement joins TRBV12-3 or TRBV12-4 to TRBJ1-2; 8 bases map to TRBD1. With V trimmed by 5 bases and J by 4 bases, 6 bases remained unmatched. This CDR3 contains 14 residues. CDR3 DNA: TGTGCCAGCAGTCCCGGACAGGGTGTCTATGGCTACACCTTC. Amino acid sequence: CASSPGQGVYGYTF.

Ten or more counts support this clonotype. The chain employs TRBV19 and TRBJ2-7; 10 bases align to TRBD1. The CDR3 is 14 amino acids. The germline V gene encodes CDR1 LNHDA and CDR2 SQIVND (reference sequence). Unmatched junction bases numbered 5, after V lost 5 bases and J lost 4 bases. The CDR3 DNA is TGTGCCAGTAGTTGGGACAGGGGTGGATACGAGCAGTACTTC. Its translation is CASSWDRGGYEQYF.